This T cell receptor beta chain derives from a study of blood T cell repertoires in COVID-19 (TCRdb year 2020). Regarding the research as a whole: The collaborator samples originated in the United States, Italy and Spain and spanned the acute and convalescent phases of COVID-19. A freely available public database, intended as a resource for researchers studying the immune response to SARS-CoV-2, is where the repertoires were released. Samples were obtained from the ongoing ImmuneRACE study (first 160 participants) and from some 1,200 subjects provided by 6 global collaborators. Where available, HLA class I and class II types were obtained from metadata supplied by the sample provider rather than from assay-based typing. Deeply sampled blood TCRbeta repertoires from subjects exposed to, actively infected with, or recovered from COVID-19 were included in the dataset. The material from the prospective study consisted of cDNA or gDNA derived from T cells, B-cell-depleted T cells, or PBMCs. A de-identified subject ID, COVID-19 status, age in years and sex were almost always included in the sample metadata.

Collaborating institutions collected whole blood in K2EDTA tubes following their own protocols. For TCRbeta analysis, collaborators shipped samples as frozen whole blood, isolated PBMCs, or DNA extracted from either of those sample types. In the case of this clone: No cognate antigen has been identified for it. No much larger clone exists at a distance of one base, and base qualities are not known.

Trimming at the junction amounts to 1 base on V and 4 bases on J, and the germline ends lie 16 bases apart. CDR1 SGHVS and CDR2 FNYEAQ are derived from the germline V gene. Its CDR3 holds 16 amino acids, cysteine through phenylalanine. The retained sequence is limited to the CDR3, 48 bases, with the frame set at the first base. On the study overall, not on this receptor specifically: The amount of clinical and demographic metadata varied by source and participant and was provided uncurated.

The immunoSEQ Assay, a bias-controlled multiplex PCR, was used to amplify TCRbeta CDR3 regions from genomic DNA. As for the authors' bioinformatics: Nucleated cell counts per sample were estimated from amplification of reference gene primers within the assay. Sequence reads were collapsed and filtered to measure the absolute abundance of every unique TCRbeta CDR3 rearrangement. For each sample, productive Simpson clonality was calculated as the square root of Simpson's diversity index over productive rearrangements. Entries here come from immuneACCESS through TCRdb and include only in-frame sequences with V and J called. Some clones fail to appear in such tables; in the studies checked, an unresolved V gene covers under half of the shortfall, and the cause of the remainder is unknown. The V and J calls and clone size are taken from that table; D and trimming were inferred from the DNA. This sample is represented by 50,000 to 75,000 clones; around 81% of them were singletons. Of the sample, more than 7% falls within the top ten clones.

This sequence uses TRBV7-6 and TRBJ1-2; 6 matching bases give a weak D call of TRBD1. The clonotype was recovered from a man in his 60s with acute or convalescent COVID-19. The sample comprised peripheral blood. For the CDR3, the sequence is CASSLEVAGDSYGYTF. In nucleotide form, the sequence is TGTGCCAGCAGCTTAGAGGTTGCAGGGGATTCCTATGGCTACACCTTC.